The clone carrying this T cell receptor beta chain showed up just a few times. The germline V gene has CDR1 MGHRA and CDR2 YSYEKL. The CDR3 covers 13 residues. V was trimmed by 4 bases and J by 7 bases, leaving 11 bases between them. TCRdb keeps only in-frame clones here, not all; method: immunoSEQ multiplex PCR. This sample has more than 80,000 clones, with 85% to 90% found just once. This entry belongs to a study of T cell responses to AZD1222 COVID-19 vaccine. The specimen comprised peripheral blood, sampled on day 0 of AZD1222 vaccination. This receptor was taken from an adult in good health. V is TRBV4-1 and J is TRBJ1-3; D is unclear. The CDR3 region is CASSRPGGNTIYF. The CDR3 nucleotides read TGCGCCAGCAGCCGTCCCGGCGGGAACACCATATATTTT.